What follows are 15 T cell receptor beta chains derived from one specimen sequenced in a study of cytomegalovirus exposure and HLA in healthy donors. In the PCR, 60 Vbeta and 13 Jbeta primers were used. Clones were read by immunoSEQ multiplex PCR, and TCRdb kept only the in-frame ones, dropping some. Found here are tens of thousands of clones, roughly 79% of them singletons; the top ten hold over 0.5%. The specimen sequenced was PBMCs. All receptors derive from a man aged 30 to 45 in good health and CMV-seronegative.

The chain employs TRBV18 and TRBJ1-3; D gene ambiguous. CDR3 size: 15 residues. The germline V gene encodes CDR1 KGHSH and CDR2 LQKENI. V lost 2 bases to trimming and J lost 1 base, with 9 bases between them. The CDR3: CASSPFGQSGNTIYF. The CDR3 DNA reads TGTGCCAGCTCACCATTTGGGCAATCTGGAAACACCATATATTTT.

The chain carries TRBV10-3 and TRBJ1-5; 9 bases fit TRBD1. The CDR3 consists of 16 residues. Germline-derived CDR1 and CDR2 are ENHRY and SYGVKD. Unmatched junction bases numbered 12, after V lost 10 bases and J lost 2 bases. The CDR3 DNA sequence: TGTGCCACGGGAACACAGGGGGCGAACGGCAATCAGCCCCAGCATTTT. This translates into CATGTQGANGNQPQHF.

J is TRBJ1-1 and V is TRBV7-2; the D gene is possibly TRBD1 (5 bases). The V and J ends lost 7 bases and 7 bases respectively, with 13 bases between them. CDR3 length equals 12 residues. CDR1 is SGHTA and CDR2 is FQGNSA in the germline V gene. CDR3 residues: CASTLIDSEAFF. The CDR3 DNA is TGTGCCAGCACCCTCATCGACAGTGAAGCTTTCTTT.

The chain employs TRBV5-4 and TRBJ1-1; unclear D gene. Trimming pared 5 bases from V and 10 bases from J, leaving 18 bases between. The CDR3 has 13 amino acids. The germline V gene encodes CDR1 SGHNT and CDR2 YYREEE (reference sequence). The chain's CDR3 is CASRRLEGSGAFF. CDR3 nucleotide sequence: TGTGCCAGCAGAAGACTGGAGGGTTCAGGAGCTTTCTTT.

The chain links TRBV10-3 to TRBJ1-2; D gene uncertain. The CDR3 length is 16 residues. The V and J ends lost 4 bases and 0 bases respectively, with 15 bases between them. CDR1 is ENHRY, CDR2 SYGVKD, per germline. Here the CDR3 DNA reads TGTGCCATCAGTGCCTGGGCAGAGCTACCTAACTATGGCTACACCTTC. This encodes CAISAWAELPNYGYTF.

The V and J genes are TRBV5-4 and TRBJ1-2, with a possible D match to TRBD1 (6 bases). Trimming shortened V by 1 base and J by 4 bases, and 11 bases separated the two germline ends. Germline lookup yields CDR1 SGHNT and CDR2 YYREEE (reference sequence). The length of the CDR3 is 14 residues. The CDR3 sequence is CASSLYLDSYGYTF. The CDR3 DNA sequence: TGTGCCAGCAGCTTGTATTTGGACAGCTATGGCTACACCTTC.

CDR3: CASSHRGLAGNTDTQYF. The CDR3 coding sequence is TGCGCCAGCAGCCATCGGGGTCTAGCGGGCAACACAGATACGCAGTATTTT. This chain connects TRBV4-1 to TRBJ2-3; TRBD2 matches at 8 bases. The CDR3 is made up of 17 amino acids. V lost 3 bases to trimming and J lost 2 bases; unmatched junction nucleotides: 10. CDR1 is MGHRA and CDR2 is YSYEKL in the germline V gene.

This clone was observed a handful of times. The J gene is TRBJ2-7, the V gene TRBV2; D call uncertain. The CDR3 consists of 10 residues. The V and J ends lost 6 bases and 6 bases respectively, with 6 bases between them. Germline CDR1 SNHLY, CDR2 FYNNEI. The CDR3 sequence: CASRAAEQYV. DNA for the CDR3: TGTGCCAGCAGGGCGGCCGAGCAGTACGTC.

This chain links TRBV27 with TRBJ2-2; TRBD1 aligns across 8 bases. Germline V CDR1 and CDR2: MNHEY, SMNVEV (reference sequence). The CDR3 contains 17 residues. Trimming took 5 bases from V and 1 from J; bases not matched to a gene: 9. CDR3 amino acids: CASSLYSGTGNTGELFF. CDR3 sequence (DNA): TGTGCCAGCAGTCTATACTCCGGGACAGGGAACACCGGGGAGCTGTTTTTT.

The chain employs TRBV27 and TRBJ1-2; a weak D match, TRBD1 (5 bases). Per the germline V gene, CDR1 is MNHEY and CDR2 is SMNVEV (reference sequence). The CDR3 contains 15 residues. Trimming removed 5 bases at V and 0 bases at J, with 13 bases between. The CDR3 spells CASSPGLLPNYGYTF. CDR3 DNA: TGTGCCAGCAGTCCGGGACTACTTCCTAACTATGGCTACACCTTC.

This clone has only one observation. The rearrangement joins TRBV27 to TRBJ2-3, with 11 bases that match TRBD2. The ends lost 0 bases at V and 3 bases at J; junction bases unmatched: 5. Germline CDR1 and CDR2: MNHEY and SMNVEV (reference sequence). The CDR3 spans 17 residues. DNA for the CDR3: TGTGCCAGCAGTTTATCGCCACTAGCGGGAGTTACAGATACGCAGTATTTT. Residues: CASSLSPLAGVTDTQYF.

This chain uses TRBV28 with TRBJ1-6; TRBD1 agrees at 7 bases. The J segment lost 5 bases and the V segment lost 8 bases, leaving 9 bases of the junction unmatched. Germline-derived CDR1 and CDR2 are MDHEN and SYDVKM. There are 15 residues in the CDR3. CDR3 residues: CASALGTANNSPLHF. DNA for the CDR3: TGTGCCAGCGCCCTAGGGACAGCAAATAATTCACCCCTCCACTTT.

V and J are TRBV7-9 and TRBJ2-1, with 7 bases that match TRBD1. CDR1 and CDR2 (germline): SEHNR, FQNEAQ (reference sequence). After removal of 3 bases from V and 8 bases from J, the junction contained 13 bases not matched to a gene. This CDR3 spans 16 amino acids. CDR3 amino acids: CASSFLDREWDDEQFF. The CDR3 DNA follows: TGTGCCAGCAGCTTCCTCGACAGGGAGTGGGACGATGAGCAGTTCTTC.

The chain links TRBV10-3 to TRBJ1-1; 10 bases match TRBD1. After removal of 7 bases from V and 2 bases from J, the junction contained 4 bases not matched to a gene. Germline V gene data show CDR1 as ENHRY and CDR2 as SYGVKD. This CDR3 is 14 amino acids long. CDR3 region: CAIKDRGINTEAFF. Here the CDR3 DNA reads TGTGCCATCAAGGACAGGGGGATAAACACTGAAGCTTTCTTT.

The chain combines TRBV7-2 with TRBJ1-1; 9 positions match TRBD1. Per the germline V gene, CDR1 is SGHTA and CDR2 is FQGNSA. There are 15 residues in the CDR3. V trimming: 4 bases; J trimming: 0 bases; junction bases outside the gene matches: 3. CDR3 region: CASSYRGRMNTEAFF. The CDR3 DNA follows: TGTGCCAGCAGCTACAGGGGGCGCATGAACACTGAAGCTTTCTTT.